Each of the 6 T cell receptor beta chains below was sequenced from the same sample in a study of monozygotic twins with inflammatory bowel disease. TCRdb re-called the 5' RACE reads and shows each CDR3 protein once, DNA omitted. The listing contains some 170,000 distinct CDR3 sequences. The sequenced sample consisted of blood. The receptors were gathered from a human donor with ulcerative colitis or Crohn's disease, or a healthy co-twin of an affected twin (not recorded which).

The chain uses TRBV5-4 and TRBJ2-7; TCRdb proposes TRBD2, but this gene call is untestable without DNA. The CDR3 totals 15 residues. The germline gives CDR1 SGHNT, CDR2 YYREEE (reference sequence). CDR3 residues: CALASSPQGPYEQYF.

V gene TRBV12-3 or TRBV12-4 combines with J gene TRBJ2-1; with no DNA, the TCRdb D assignment of TRBD2 cannot be verified. The CDR3 sequence is 14 residues long. CDR3 region: CASSGTSGLNEQFF.

V gene TRBV20-1 combines with J gene TRBJ2-7; TCRdb reports TRBD2, a call that lacks DNA to check it against. CDR1 and CDR2 from the germline V gene are DFQATT and SNEGSKA (reference sequence). The length of the CDR3 is 13 residues. CDR3 in amino acids: CSAAPHAMGEQYF.

V is TRBV5-4 and J is TRBJ2-7; the TRBD2 assignment by TCRdb is unverifiable without DNA. This CDR3 is 15 amino acids long. Germline-derived CDR1 and CDR2 are SGHNT and YYREEE (reference sequence). The CDR3 protein is CASSLAGSRTYEQYF.

The V call is TRBV5-6, the J call TRBJ1-1; the TRBD1 assignment by TCRdb is unverifiable without DNA. The CDR3 covers 13 residues. Germline V gene sequence: CDR1 SGHDT, CDR2 YYEEEE. The CDR3 sequence is CASSYSTRAKAFF.

The chain has TRBV5-1 and TRBJ1-1; the D call of TRBD1 rests on TCRdb alone, since no DNA is present to check it. Germline V gene lookup returns CDR1 SGHRS and CDR2 YFSETQ. The CDR3 spans 15 residues. Here the CDR3 reads CASSSRGRTNTEAFF.